The rows below give T cell receptor beta chains drawn from one sample of a study of PD-1 blockade in classical Hodgkin lymphoma. The data were produced by immunoSEQ multiplex PCR, yet TCRdb's version contains in-frame clones alone and is incomplete. The sample gives around 45,000 clones, around 80% of which show up once; over 35% is in the top ten. Sequences were derived from peripheral blood mononuclear cells (PBMCs), sampled before the fourth cycle of nivolumab. The source of these receptors is a human donor with classical Hodgkin lymphoma. Each CDR3 is given without its conserved first and last residue. Fields, in order: J gene, CDR3 length, V gene, clone size, CDR3 protein. Size tells how often a clone was seen (once, few, many) or the class of an expanded clone, and some rows leave it out.

>TRBJ1-1|12|TRBV7-2|-
ASSRTTGGDEAF
>TRBJ1-1|10|TRBV5-8|-
ASTETNTEAF
>TRBJ1-1|12|TRBV7-2|few
ASGLLRLNTEAF
>TRBJ1-2|12|TRBV2|once
ASNLQGEGYGYT
>TRBJ2-7|12|TRBV5-1|-
ASSFLDLSYEQY
>TRBJ2-7|12|TRBV9|-
ASSVTGSSYEQY
>TRBJ2-1|11|TRBV4-2|large
ASSPPWGDEQF
>TRBJ1-2|12|TRBV6-5|-
ASSKTGGTYGYT
>TRBJ2-7|14|TRBV7-2|-
ASSPGGLLISYEQY
>TRBJ2-7|12|TRBV6-5|few
ASSPLGGPAEQY
>TRBJ1-2|13|TRBV7-8|-
ASSHGDRGGGGYT
>TRBJ1-2|11|TRBV9|few
ASSLTTDYGYT
>TRBJ2-7|14|TRBV11-2|-
ASSLDHSQGGNEQY
>TRBJ1-3|12|TRBV5-6|-
ASSYTGAGNTIY
>TRBJ1-1|10|TRBV18|few
ASSGGVGEAF
>TRBJ1-1|13|TRBV10-3|few
AISEFQILNTEAF
>TRBJ1-2|13|TRBV27|-
ASSAGTGPLRGYT
>TRBJ2-1|13|TRBV19|-
ASSIIVSVGNEQF
>TRBJ1-5|13|TRBV6-5|-
ASSSSAGFNQPQH
>TRBJ1-2|12|TRBV21-1|-
ASSKWGCRQLYT
>TRBJ1-2|14|TRBV15|-
ATSRDRSGFRYGYT
>TRBJ1-3|13|TRBV18|-
ASSPPPSSGNTIY
>TRBJ1-4|14|TRBV7-2|-
ASSFRSGLFNEKLF
>TRBJ1-1|12|TRBV10-3|once
AISSSLENTEAF
>TRBJ2-3|13|TRBV7-9|-
ASSPSGGATDTQY
>TRBJ1-5|10|TRBV28|few
ASTGQLQPQH
>TRBJ2-7|12|TRBV28|-
ASSPPTGGSEQY
>TRBJ1-6|12|TRBV19|-
ASTARTDGSPLH